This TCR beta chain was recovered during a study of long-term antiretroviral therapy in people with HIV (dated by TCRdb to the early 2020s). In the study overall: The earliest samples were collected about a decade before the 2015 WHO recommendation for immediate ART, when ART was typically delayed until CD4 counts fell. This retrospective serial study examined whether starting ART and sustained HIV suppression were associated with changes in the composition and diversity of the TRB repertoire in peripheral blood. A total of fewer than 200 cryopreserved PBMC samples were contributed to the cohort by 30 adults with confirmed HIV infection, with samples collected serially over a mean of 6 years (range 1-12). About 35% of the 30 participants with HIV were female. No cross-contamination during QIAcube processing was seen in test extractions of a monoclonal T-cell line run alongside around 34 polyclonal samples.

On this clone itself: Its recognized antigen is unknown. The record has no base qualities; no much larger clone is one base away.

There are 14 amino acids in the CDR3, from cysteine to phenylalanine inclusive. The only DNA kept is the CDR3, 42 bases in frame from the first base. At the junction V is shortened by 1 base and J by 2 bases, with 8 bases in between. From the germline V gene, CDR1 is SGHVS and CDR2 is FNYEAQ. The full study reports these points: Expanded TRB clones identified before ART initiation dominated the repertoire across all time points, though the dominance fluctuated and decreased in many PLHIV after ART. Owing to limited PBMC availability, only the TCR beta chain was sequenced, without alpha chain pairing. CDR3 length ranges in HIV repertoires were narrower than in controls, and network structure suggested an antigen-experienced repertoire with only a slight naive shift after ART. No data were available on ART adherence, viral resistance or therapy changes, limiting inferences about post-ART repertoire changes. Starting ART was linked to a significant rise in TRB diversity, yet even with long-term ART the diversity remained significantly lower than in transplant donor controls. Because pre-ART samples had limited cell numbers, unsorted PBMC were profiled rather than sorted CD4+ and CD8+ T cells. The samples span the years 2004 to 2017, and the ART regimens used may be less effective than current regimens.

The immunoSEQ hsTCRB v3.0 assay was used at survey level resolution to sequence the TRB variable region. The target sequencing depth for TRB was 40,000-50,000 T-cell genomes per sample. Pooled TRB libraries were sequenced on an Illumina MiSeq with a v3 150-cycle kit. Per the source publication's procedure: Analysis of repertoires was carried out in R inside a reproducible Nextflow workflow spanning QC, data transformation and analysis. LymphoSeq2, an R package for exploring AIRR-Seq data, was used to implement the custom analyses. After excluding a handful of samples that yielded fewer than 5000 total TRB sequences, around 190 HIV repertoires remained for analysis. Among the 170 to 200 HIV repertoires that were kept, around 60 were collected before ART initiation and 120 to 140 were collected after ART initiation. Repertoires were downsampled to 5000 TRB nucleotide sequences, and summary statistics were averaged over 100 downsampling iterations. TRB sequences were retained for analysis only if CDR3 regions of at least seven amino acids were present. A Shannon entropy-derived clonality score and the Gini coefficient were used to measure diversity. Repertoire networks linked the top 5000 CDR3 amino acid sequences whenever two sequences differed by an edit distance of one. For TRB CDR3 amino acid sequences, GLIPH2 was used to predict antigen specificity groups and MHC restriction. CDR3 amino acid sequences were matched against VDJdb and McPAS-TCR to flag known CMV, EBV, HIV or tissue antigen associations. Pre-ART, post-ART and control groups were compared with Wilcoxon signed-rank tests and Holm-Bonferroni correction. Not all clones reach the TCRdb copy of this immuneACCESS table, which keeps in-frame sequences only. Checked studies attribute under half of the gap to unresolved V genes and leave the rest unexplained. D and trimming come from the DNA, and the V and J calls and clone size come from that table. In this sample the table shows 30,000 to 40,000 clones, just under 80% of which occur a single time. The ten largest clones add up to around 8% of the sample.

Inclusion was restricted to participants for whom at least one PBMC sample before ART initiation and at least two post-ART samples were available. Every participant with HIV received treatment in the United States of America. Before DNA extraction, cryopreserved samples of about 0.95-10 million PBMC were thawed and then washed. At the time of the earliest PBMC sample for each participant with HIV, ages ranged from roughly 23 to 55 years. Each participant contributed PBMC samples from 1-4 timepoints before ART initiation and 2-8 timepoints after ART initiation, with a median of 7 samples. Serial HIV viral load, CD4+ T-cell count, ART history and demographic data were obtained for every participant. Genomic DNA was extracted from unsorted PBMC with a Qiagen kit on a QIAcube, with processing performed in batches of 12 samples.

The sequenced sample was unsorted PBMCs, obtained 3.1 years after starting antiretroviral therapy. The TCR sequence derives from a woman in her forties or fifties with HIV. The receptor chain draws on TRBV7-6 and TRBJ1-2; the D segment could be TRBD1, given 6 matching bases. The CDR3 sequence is CASSLDTGNYGYTF. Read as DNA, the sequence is TGTGCCAGCAGCTTAGATACAGGGAACTATGGCTACACCTTC.